The 6 T cell receptor beta chains in this list originate from one sample, sequenced in a study of blood T cell repertoires in COVID-19. Generated by immunoSEQ multiplex PCR, the TCRdb table keeps only in-frame clones and is missing some. The sample has some 220,000 clones, about 88% seen once. Sequenced input: peripheral blood. These receptors were taken from a man between 50 and 59 years old who had recovered from COVID-19.

The chain links TRBV15 to TRBJ2-3; 11 positions agree with TRBD2. Germline V gives CDR1 LNHNV, CDR2 YYDKDF (reference sequence). V lost 3 bases, J lost 1 base, and 18 bases stayed unmatched. The CDR3 extends over 21 amino acids. DNA for the CDR3: TGTGCCACCAGCAGGCATCTAGCGGGAGGATTGCAGCTTTTAGGCACAGATACGCAGTATTTT. It translates to CATSRHLAGGLQLLGTDTQYF. The full variable domain, in which reference TRBV15 and TRBJ2-3 provide the parts outside the CDR3, is DAMVIQNPRYQVTQFGKPVTLSCSQTLNHNVMYWYQQKSSQAPKLLFHYYDKDFNNEADTPDNFQSRRPNTSFCFLDIRSPGLGDTAMYLCATSRHLAGGLQLLGTDTQYFGPGTRLTVL.

The chain is built from TRBV12-3 or TRBV12-4 and TRBJ2-7, with D possibly matching TRBD1 (5 bases). This CDR3 is built from 12 residues. V gave up 5 bases and J gave up 3 bases, with 8 bases separating them. The CDR3 coding sequence is TGTGCCAGCAGTGCAGGGATCTACGAGCAGTACTTC. Translation gives CASSAGIYEQYF.

This rearrangement joins TRBV4-2 to TRBJ2-7, with 7 bases matching TRBD2. The J segment lost 4 bases and the V segment lost 1 base, leaving 4 bases of the junction unmatched. The CDR3 contains 14 residues. Germline CDR1 and CDR2: LGHNA and YNFKEQ. CDR3 sequence reads: CASSQGGGGYEQYF. For the CDR3, the DNA is TGTGCCAGCAGCCAAGGGGGGGGAGGGTACGAGCAGTACTTC.

The chain employs TRBV10-3 and TRBJ2-7; 10 bases are a match to TRBD1. Germline V CDR1 and CDR2: ENHRY, SYGVKD. The V segment lost 6 bases and the J segment 1 base; nucleotides outside the gene matches: 6. CDR3 size: 15 residues. The CDR3 bases are TGTGCCATCAGGGCGGGACAGGGGTTTTCCTACGAGCAGTACTTC. It yields the protein CAIRAGQGFSYEQYF.

The chain combines TRBV21-1 with TRBJ2-3; the table's D call, TRBD2, has no DNA check behind it. TRBV21-1 is classified as a pseudogene. This CDR3 spans 21 amino acids. The CDR3 spells CASSKEPERTSGSSTRDTQYF. In DNA form, the CDR3 reads TGTGCCAGCAGCAAAGAACCCGAACGGACTAGCGGGAGTTCCACAAGGGATACGCAGTATTTT.

The chain is built from TRBV2 and TRBJ2-5, with 12 bases lining up with TRBD1. The V gene's germline CDR1 is SNHLY and CDR2 FYNNEI. Trimming took 6 bases from V and 5 from J; bases not matched to a gene: 4. The CDR3 loop spans 14 amino acids. CDR3 nucleotide sequence: TGTGCCAGCAGCGGGACAGGGGGCTGGGAGACCCAGTACTTC. Its protein is CASSGTGGWETQYF.